The source of this TCR beta chain is a study of CD8+ T cells in alopecia areata. General study results and limits: Alphabeta T cells residing in normal skin are also sequenced in scalp samples.

As for this clone: The antigen remains unidentified.

V lost 3 bases and J lost 3, with 12 bases in between. The CDR3 has 16 residues. Germline CDR1 reads PRHDT; CDR2 reads FYEKMQ (reference sequence). Reverse transcribed after extraction, RNA yielded cDNA as the sequencing template. Sequenced by immunoSEQ multiplex PCR; TCRdb stores in-frame clones only, minus some. The data show 110,000 to 150,000 clones, with more than 55% seen just once and 30% to 45% held by the top ten. PBMCs, the starting material, were the source of sorted CD4+ and CD8+ T cells. The sample taken for sequencing was CD8+ T cells sorted from blood. This TCR derives from a human donor in good health. The chain joins TRBV13 to TRBJ2-6, with a tentative D call TRBD1 (5 bases). CDR3 DNA sequence: TGTGCCAGCAGCTTTTCGGTCAGGGTTGGGGCCAACGTCCTGACTTTC. Protein sequence: CASSFSVRVGANVLTF.